The clone carrying this T cell receptor beta chain occurred a few times. In TCRdb, the 5' RACE reads were re-called with MiXCR into one record per CDR3 protein. In the table there are about half a million distinct CDR3 sequences, roughly 18% of which are singletons. CDR3 length equals 13 residues. Trimming left V 8 bases short and J 4 bases short, with 14 bases between. CDR1 MNHEY and CDR2 SVGAGI come from the germline V gene. The source of the sample is a study of T-cell memory formation after mild COVID-19. The sequenced material came from PBMCs or a T cell subset sorted from them (not recorded which). The rearrangement joins TRBV6-5 to TRBJ1-2; a possible D gene is TRBD1 (5 bases). The TCR was taken from an adult woman who had mild COVID-19 (a few samples of this study predate the infection). Cell type and time point are not known. In nucleotides, the CDR3 is TGTGCCAGCTCCTGGGGACCCCCCTATGGCTACACCTTC. Protein product: CASSWGPPYGYTF.